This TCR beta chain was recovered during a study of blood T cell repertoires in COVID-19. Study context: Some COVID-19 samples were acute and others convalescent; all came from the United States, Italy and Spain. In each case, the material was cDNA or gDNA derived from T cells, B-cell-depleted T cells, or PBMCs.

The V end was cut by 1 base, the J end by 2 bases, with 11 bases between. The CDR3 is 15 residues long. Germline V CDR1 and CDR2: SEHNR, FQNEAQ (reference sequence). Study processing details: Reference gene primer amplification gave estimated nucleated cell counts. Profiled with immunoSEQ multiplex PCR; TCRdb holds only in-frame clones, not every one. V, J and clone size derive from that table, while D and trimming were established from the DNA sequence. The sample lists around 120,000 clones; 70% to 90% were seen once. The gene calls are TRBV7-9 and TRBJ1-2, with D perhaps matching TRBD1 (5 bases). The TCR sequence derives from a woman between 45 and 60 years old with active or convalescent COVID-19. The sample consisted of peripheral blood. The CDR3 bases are TGTGCCAGCAGCTTAGGTTTCTCAGGGAACTATGGCTACACCTTC. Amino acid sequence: CASSLGFSGNYGYTF.